The T cell receptor beta chain under discussion was sequenced for a study of blood T cell repertoires in COVID-19. This table comes from immunoSEQ multiplex PCR, and its TCRdb copy is limited to in-frame clones, with some not included. The profile shows around 450,000 clones, 87% of them singletons. V was pared by 2 bases and J by 4 bases, with 11 bases between. The CDR3 runs 15 residues. Germline CDR1 reads KGHSH; CDR2 reads LQKENI. The receptor was isolated from a woman between 18 and 29 years old with acute COVID-19. The sequenced sample was PBMCs or T cells enriched from blood (not recorded which). The chain couples TRBV18 to TRBJ2-2, with D perhaps matching TRBD1 (5 bases). This CDR3 is CASSPLTGPTGELFF. The CDR3 nucleotides are TGTGCCAGCTCACCATTAACAGGACCCACCGGGGAGCTGTTTTTT.